These 32 T cell receptor beta chains came from one sample sequenced in a study of shared clonotypes between healthy human individuals. The method was immunoSEQ multiplex PCR; TCRdb's version includes in-frame clones alone and lacks a portion of them. This sample has about 670,000 clones, with approximately 75% found just once. The sample taken for sequencing was memory CD4+ T cells sorted from blood. The subset denotes: CD45RA-negative fraction. The receptors originated from a woman younger than 45 in good health.

CDR3 sequence reads: CASSERGSGNTIYF. CDR3 nucleotide sequence: TGTGCCAGCAGTGAGAGGGGCTCTGGAAACACCATATATTTT. The chain combines TRBV6-1 with TRBJ1-3; maybe TRBD1 (5 bases). The CDR3 totals 14 residues. V was clipped by 3 bases and J by 0 bases, with 6 bases between them. Germline CDR1 MNHNS, CDR2 SASEGT.

This chain connects TRBV2 to TRBJ2-2, with D perhaps matching TRBD1 (6 bases). This CDR3 has 14 residues. Germline assignment: CDR1 SNHLY and CDR2 FYNNEI. V lost 6 bases and J lost 1, with 9 bases in between. As DNA, the CDR3 is TGTGCCAGCAGGGGACAAATGAACACCGGGGAGCTGTTTTTT. Its protein product is CASRGQMNTGELFF.

This clone was detected a few times. The chain recombines TRBV5-1 with TRBJ2-7; D is undetermined. Trimming cost V 3 bases and J 6 bases, with 10 bases left between them. Germline V gene sequence: CDR1 SGHRS, CDR2 YFSETQ. CDR3 length: 12 amino acids. CDR3: CASSSLFGEQYF. The CDR3 DNA sequence: TGCGCCAGCAGCTCCCTTTTTGGCGAGCAGTACTTC.

The chain employs TRBV2 and TRBJ1-2, with 7 bases identical to TRBD1. The CDR3 runs to 14 residues. The junction had 8 bases not matched to a gene; V was cut back by 7 bases and J by 3 bases. Germline lookup yields CDR1 SNHLY and CDR2 FYNNEI. Here the CDR3 reads CASTYGGQYYGYTF. CDR3 DNA sequence: TGTGCCAGCACCTATGGGGGACAGTACTATGGCTACACCTTC.

This sequence joins TRBV11-1 and TRBJ2-1, with 15 bases that match TRBD2. CDR3 length: 18 amino acids. CDR1 SGHAT and CDR2 FQDESV come from the germline V gene (reference sequence). V lost 5 bases, J lost 0 bases, and 5 bases stayed unmatched. The chain's CDR3 is CASSKGLAGGISYNEQFF. In DNA, the CDR3 is TGTGCCAGCAGCAAGGGACTAGCGGGAGGAATCTCCTACAATGAGCAGTTCTTC.

V gene TRBV28 combines with J gene TRBJ2-7; a possible D gene is TRBD2 (6 bases). V lost 2 bases and J 4 bases, leaving 30 bases between the germline ends. Germline V lookup: CDR1 MDHEN, CDR2 SYDVKM. This CDR3 contains 20 residues. The CDR3 is CASSLRLGRENPPRNYEQYF. For the CDR3, the DNA is TGTGCCAGCAGTTTAAGGTTGGGGCGGGAAAACCCCCCGAGAAATTACGAGCAGTACTTC. Combining the CDR3 with reference TRBV28 and TRBJ2-7 gives the whole variable domain DVKVTQSSRYLVKRTGEKVFLECVQDMDHENMFWYRQDPGLGLRLIYFSYDVKMKEKGDIPEGYSVSREKKERFSLILESASTNQTSMYLCASSLRLGRENPPRNYEQYFGPGTRLTVT.

In this sample, this clone turned up once. CDR3 protein: CASGREGYNEQFF. The CDR3 region has the DNA TGTGCCAGCGGGCGGGAGGGATACAATGAGCAGTTCTTC. The V call is TRBV5-4, the J call TRBJ2-1; TRBD2 matches at 9 bases. Trimming at V came to 7 bases and at J to 4 bases, leaving 3 bases not matched to a gene. The CDR3 extends over 13 amino acids. From germline, CDR1 is SGHNT and CDR2 YYREEE (reference sequence).

V and J are TRBV5-1 and TRBJ1-5, with a weak D call TRBD1 (6 bases). The germline V gene has CDR1 SGHRS and CDR2 YFSETQ. This CDR3 region has 15 residues. V lost 0 bases to trimming and J lost 7 bases, with 14 bases between them. In DNA form, the CDR3 reads TGCGCCAGCAGCTTGGAGGCAGGGGCAGGGCAGCCCCAGCATTTT. Its translation: CASSLEAGAGQPQHF.

This chain joins TRBV5-1 and TRBJ2-7; 7 bases agree with TRBD2. The trim removed 2 bases at V and 7 bases at J, leaving 9 bases unmatched. The CDR3 totals 14 residues. The V gene's germline CDR1 is SGHRS and CDR2 YFSETQ. In DNA, the CDR3 is TGCGCCAGCAGCTTATATGCGGGAGTGGGTGAGCAGTACTTC. Its protein is CASSLYAGVGEQYF.

V is TRBV7-8 and J is TRBJ2-7; TRBD1 might be the D (6 bases). With 2 bases removed from V and 0 bases from J, the gap between germline ends came to 14 bases. CDR1 is SGHVS and CDR2 is FQNEAQ in the germline V gene. The CDR3 extends over 16 amino acids. The CDR3 sequence is CASSLSPQGSSYEQYF. The CDR3 coding sequence is TGTGCCAGCAGCTTATCTCCCCAGGGGAGCTCCTACGAGCAGTACTTC.

V is TRBV25-1 and J is TRBJ2-1, with 7 bases matching TRBD2. V gave up 6 bases and J gave up 9 bases; unmatched junction bases: 5. The CDR3 covers 12 residues. Per the germline V gene, CDR1 is MGHDK and CDR2 is SYGVNS. The CDR3 loop reads CASRRLASEQFF. CDR3 nucleotides: TGTGCCAGCAGGAGACTAGCCTCTGAGCAGTTCTTC.

In DNA form, the CDR3 reads TGTGCCAGCAGCCAGGGAGTGGACAATGAGCAGTTCTTC. It encodes CASSQGVDNEQFF. This chain joins TRBV5-4 and TRBJ2-1; perhaps D is TRBD1 or TRBD2 (5 bases each). Looked up from germline, CDR1 is SGHNT and CDR2 is YYREEE (reference sequence). V was trimmed by 4 bases and J by 5 bases, leaving 10 bases between them. The CDR3 loop spans 13 amino acids.

The chain joins TRBV14 to TRBJ1-4; D unclear. Germline CDR1 and CDR2: SGHDN and FVKESK. This CDR3 has 14 amino acids. V shed 5 bases and J shed 1 base, with 8 bases lying between them. CDR3 DNA: TGTGCCAGCAGCGCGAGGGTAACTAATGAAAAACTGTTTTTT. Translation: CASSARVTNEKLFF.

This chain links TRBV18 with TRBJ2-7; D is tentatively TRBD1 or TRBD2 (6 bases each). The germline gives CDR1 KGHSH, CDR2 LQKENI. V lost 3 bases to trimming and J lost 9 bases, with 24 bases between them. The CDR3 runs to 16 residues. The CDR3 DNA reads as TGTGCCAGCTCACCTACGAGCGGAGGGTCCCAGGGGTTGCAGTACTTC. The encoded protein is CASSPTSGGSQGLQYF.

This chain connects TRBV6-1 to TRBJ2-7, with TRBD1 identical over 7 bases. The CDR3 consists of 14 residues. V lost 4 bases to trimming and J lost 0 bases; unmatched junction nucleotides: 3. The germline V gene encodes CDR1 MNHNS and CDR2 SASEGT. Here the CDR3 reads CASSARQGSYEQYF. CDR3 nucleotides: TGTGCCAGCAGTGCCAGACAGGGCTCCTACGAGCAGTACTTC.

This clone occurred a few times. The CDR3 reads CASSFGTEGNTIYF. CDR3 in DNA: TGCGCCAGCAGCTTTGGGACAGAGGGAAACACCATATATTTT. The chain has TRBV5-1 and TRBJ1-3; 7 positions match TRBD1. The CDR3 totals 14 residues. The trim removed 2 bases at V and 4 bases at J, leaving 3 bases unmatched. Germline V gene sequence: CDR1 SGHRS, CDR2 YFSETQ.

The chain uses TRBV25-1 and TRBJ2-7; 8 bases agree with TRBD2. The germline V gene encodes CDR1 MGHDK and CDR2 SYGVNS. The CDR3 runs to 15 residues. The V and J ends lost 1 base and 1 base, in that order; junction bases with no gene match: 3. The CDR3 DNA reads as TGTGCCAGCAGTGAATCGACTAGCGTTTCCTACGAGCAGTACTTC. This codes for CASSESTSVSYEQYF.

This clone was seen many times. The chain has TRBV19 and TRBJ2-1, with 11 nucleotides matching TRBD2. The CDR3 length is 16 residues. Germline V CDR1 and CDR2: LNHDA, SQIVND (reference sequence). The V segment lost 5 bases and the J segment 8 bases; nucleotides outside the gene matches: 11. For the CDR3, the DNA is TGTGCCAGTAGTCAACTAGCGGGAGTCAGGATCGATGAGCAGTTCTTC. It specifies CASSQLAGVRIDEQFF.

The chain has TRBV19 and TRBJ2-7; perhaps TRBD1 as D (5 bases). This CDR3 is 17 amino acids long. Germline values: CDR1 LNHDA, CDR2 SQIVND (reference sequence). Trimming removed 3 bases at V and 2 bases at J, with 20 bases between. CDR3 nucleotide sequence: TGTGCCAGTAGTATTCGTCATAATCGCAGGGTTCCCTACGAGCAGTACTTC. Translation: CASSIRHNRRVPYEQYF.

This clone was seen a few times. V is TRBV6-5 and J is TRBJ1-2; D is undetermined. CDR3 length: 14 residues. Looked up from germline, CDR1 is MNHEY and CDR2 is SVGAGI. Trimming pared 0 bases from V and 2 bases from J, leaving 7 bases between. CDR3 in DNA: TGTGCCAGCAGTTACTCAACGTCAAACTATGGCTACACCTTC. Residues: CASSYSTSNYGYTF.

In this sample, this clone turned up a few times. The genes are TRBV7-9 and TRBJ2-2, with D possibly called TRBD1 or TRBD2 (6 bases each). The CDR3 has 17 amino acids. V shed 7 bases and J shed 3 bases, with 21 bases lying between them. Per germline, CDR1 SEHNR and CDR2 FQNEAQ (reference sequence). CDR3 protein: CASTKPLGGAYTGELFF. CDR3 bases: TGTGCCAGCACCAAACCTTTGGGGGGCGCTTACACCGGGGAGCTGTTTTTT.

The rearrangement uses TRBV6-5 and TRBJ1-2, with 7 positions matching TRBD1. The trim removed 5 bases at V and 8 bases at J, leaving 5 bases unmatched. This CDR3 is 12 amino acids long. Per the germline V gene, CDR1 is MNHEY and CDR2 is SVGAGI. The CDR3 spells CASSRGQQGYTF. The CDR3 coding sequence is TGTGCCAGCAGTAGGGGACAGCAAGGCTACACCTTC.

The chain joins TRBV10-2 to TRBJ1-2; D is unclear. The CDR3 length is 13 residues. The V and J ends lost 0 bases and 8 bases respectively, with 10 bases between them. Germline CDR1 WSHSY, CDR2 SAAADI. CDR3: CASSESSGWGYTF. The CDR3, as DNA: TGCGCCAGCAGTGAGTCCTCGGGGTGGGGCTACACCTTC.

This chain uses TRBV5-1 with TRBJ2-7, with 7 nucleotides matching TRBD1. The CDR3 length is 15 residues. CDR1 and CDR2 (germline): SGHRS, YFSETQ. V shed 3 bases and J 0 bases; nucleotides not matched to a gene: 6. CDR3 DNA: TGCGCCAGCAGCTCACAGGGGATAGCCTCCTACGAGCAGTACTTC. This translates into CASSSQGIASYEQYF.

V is TRBV4-1 and J is TRBJ2-7; TRBD2 aligns across 10 bases. Trimming took 2 bases from V and 0 from J; bases not matched to a gene: 10. This CDR3 comprises 18 residues. Germline CDR1 and CDR2: MGHRA and YSYEKL. The CDR3 DNA is TGCGCCAGCAGCCAAAATAGCGGGAGGACCCAATTCTCCTACGAGCAGTACTTC. Protein sequence: CASSQNSGRTQFSYEQYF.

The chain carries TRBV10-3 and TRBJ1-1; 7 bases match TRBD1. The J segment lost 1 base and the V segment lost 3 bases, leaving 17 bases of the junction unmatched. The CDR3 sequence is 19 residues long. The germline V gene has CDR1 ENHRY and CDR2 SYGVKD. CDR3 sequence: CAISEIEGARNWPNTEAFF. DNA for the CDR3: TGTGCCATCAGTGAAATAGAGGGGGCGAGAAATTGGCCGAACACTGAAGCTTTCTTT.

Remarks on this clone: Other DNA sequences in the sample encode the same CDR3. The chain uses TRBV7-8 and TRBJ2-6; D is unresolved. The CDR3 sequence is 15 residues long. Per germline, CDR1 SGHVS and CDR2 FQNEAQ. With 1 base removed from V and 0 bases from J, the gap between germline ends came to 4 bases. CDR3 sequence reads: CASSLVGSGANVLTF. CDR3 bases: TGTGCCAGCAGCTTAGTCGGCTCTGGGGCCAACGTCCTGACTTTC. Full variable domain (missing parts from reference TRBV7-8 and TRBJ2-6): GAGVSQSPRYKVAKRGQDVALRCDPISGHVSLFWYQQALGQGPEFLTYFQNEAQLDKSGLPSDRFFAERPEGSVSTLKIQRTQQEDSAVYLCASSLVGSGANVLTFGAGSRLTVL.

The V gene is TRBV28, the J gene TRBJ2-7; D ambiguous. Trimming stripped 8 bases from V and 1 base from J, with 9 bases between. CDR3 length: 12 amino acids. Germline V gene lookup returns CDR1 MDHEN and CDR2 SYDVKM. CDR3 bases: TGTGCCAGCGGCCTTGAGTCCTACGAGCAGTACTTC. Translation: CASGLESYEQYF.

The chain recombines TRBV6-1 with TRBJ2-1; 15 nucleotides agree with TRBD2. Germline CDR1 reads MNHNS; CDR2 reads SASEGT. The CDR3 extends over 16 amino acids. J was trimmed by 8 bases and V by 4 bases; bases with no gene match: 6. The CDR3 loop reads CASSGSGTSGRHEQFF. The DNA for the CDR3 is TGTGCCAGCAGTGGAAGTGGGACTAGCGGGAGGCATGAGCAGTTCTTC.

The chain employs TRBV28 and TRBJ2-3; TRBD1 or TRBD2 may be the D gene (5 bases each). Trimming took 6 bases from V and 1 from J, leaving 14 bases between them. This CDR3 comprises 15 residues. Germline assignment: CDR1 MDHEN and CDR2 SYDVKM. CDR3 in amino acids: CASSSGTIGTDTQYF. The CDR3, as DNA: TGTGCCAGCAGCTCCGGGACGATCGGCACAGATACGCAGTATTTT.

This sequence joins TRBV15 and TRBJ2-1; TRBD2 might be the D (6 bases). The length of the CDR3 is 13 residues. CDR1 is LNHNV, CDR2 YYDKDF, per germline (reference sequence). The ends were cut back, 3 bases at V and 9 bases at J, with 12 bases in the middle. The CDR3 bases are TGTGCCACCAGCAGGCCTAGCGCTACTGAGCAGTTCTTC. Its protein product is CATSRPSATEQFF.

J is TRBJ2-5 and V is TRBV2, with TRBD2 matching 7 bases. The germline CDR1 and CDR2 sequences are SNHLY and FYNNEI. The CDR3 spans 13 residues. CDR3 nucleotides: TGTTCGCAGCGGGGTTGGGCAAAAGAGACCCAGTACTTC. It yields the protein CSQRGWAKETQYF.